Listed below are T cell receptor beta chains from one sample, sequenced in a study of blood T cell repertoires in COVID-19. TCRdb keeps only in-frame clones here, not all; method: immunoSEQ multiplex PCR. The sample has about 83,000 clones, more than 80% seen once. Sequencing used peripheral blood. These receptors came from a woman older than 75 with acute or convalescent COVID-19. The CDR3 runs from the conserved cysteine through the conserved F or W. The order of the fields is clone size, J gene, V gene, D gene, CDR3 DNA, CDR3 protein. The D gene is left open where the match is weak. Some rows mark clone size as missing; the rest say once, few, many or name a class of expanded clone.

clone size: NA; J gene: TRBJ1-6; V gene: TRBV7-2; D gene: TRBD1; CDR3 DNA: TGTGCCAGCAGCGGAGGGACAGGGTCTTCTTATAATTCACCCCTCCACTTT; CDR3 protein: CASSGGTGSSYNSPLHF
clone size: NA; J gene: TRBJ1-2; V gene: TRBV7-6; D gene: TRBD1; CDR3 DNA: TGTGCCAGCAGCAAAGACAGGGGACGGGAGGGCTACACCTTC; CDR3 protein: CASSKDRGREGYTF
clone size: NA; J gene: TRBJ2-1; V gene: TRBV7-2; D gene: NA; CDR3 DNA: TGTGCCAGCAGCTTATTAACAGGTGCATCCTACAATGAGCAGTTCTTC; CDR3 protein: CASSLLTGASYNEQFF
clone size: NA; J gene: TRBJ2-7; V gene: TRBV6-2/TRBV6-3; D gene: TRBD2; CDR3 DNA: TGTGCCAGCAGTACTAGCGGGGGTCGGACGACCTTTATCTACGAGCAGTACTTC; CDR3 protein: CASSTSGGRTTFIYEQYF
clone size: NA; J gene: TRBJ1-4; V gene: TRBV23-1; D gene: NA; CDR3 DNA: TGCGCCAGCAGTCAATCATTGAACAGACAAAGTAATGAAAAACTGTTTTTT; CDR3 protein: CASSQSLNRQSNEKLFF
clone size: NA; J gene: TRBJ1-1; V gene: TRBV18; D gene: NA; CDR3 DNA: TGTGCCAGCTCACCCACGGGTGCGGGACCGAACACTGAAGCTTTCTTT; CDR3 protein: CASSPTGAGPNTEAFF
clone size: NA; J gene: TRBJ1-3; V gene: TRBV5-6; D gene: TRBD1; CDR3 DNA: TGTGCCAGCAGCTTGTCCCTGGGACAGGGAAATCCCTCTGGAAACACCATATATTTT; CDR3 protein: CASSLSLGQGNPSGNTIYF
clone size: NA; J gene: TRBJ2-1; V gene: TRBV3-1/TRBV3-2; D gene: NA; CDR3 DNA: TGTGCCAGCAGCCTGGAGACCCGGTACAATGAGCAGTTCTTC; CDR3 protein: CASSLETRYNEQFF
clone size: NA; J gene: TRBJ2-2; V gene: TRBV7-2; D gene: TRBD2; CDR3 DNA: TGTGCCAGCAGCTTAAAACGGGAGGGGTGGGCGCACACCGGGGAGCTGTTTTTT; CDR3 protein: CASSLKREGWAHTGELFF
clone size: NA; J gene: TRBJ2-3; V gene: TRBV11-3; D gene: TRBD2; CDR3 DNA: TGTGCCAGCAGCCACAGACTAGCCGCGCAGTATTTT; CDR3 protein: CASSHRLAAQYF
clone size: NA; J gene: TRBJ1-2; V gene: TRBV29-1; D gene: TRBD1; CDR3 DNA: TGCAGCGTTGTTCCCGGGACAGGGGGGGCTGGCTACACCTTC; CDR3 protein: CSVVPGTGGAGYTF
clone size: NA; J gene: TRBJ2-7; V gene: TRBV11-1; D gene: NA; CDR3 DNA: TGTGCCAGCAGCTTACGTTCGTCAGACTATGCCTACGAGCAGTACTTC; CDR3 protein: CASSLRSSDYAYEQYF
clone size: NA; J gene: TRBJ2-2; V gene: TRBV5-1; D gene: TRBD2; CDR3 DNA: TGCGCCAGCAGCTCCGGACTAGCGGGGGGGCTAACCGGGGAGCTGTTTTTT; CDR3 protein: CASSSGLAGGLTGELFF
clone size: NA; J gene: TRBJ1-1; V gene: TRBV7-8; D gene: NA; CDR3 DNA: TGTGCCAGCAGCTTAAAGACCGGGGGGATGACTGAAGCTTTCTTT; CDR3 protein: CASSLKTGGMTEAFF
clone size: NA; J gene: TRBJ2-3; V gene: TRBV9; D gene: NA; CDR3 DNA: TGTGCCAGCAGCGTAGCTAGTCTCAGCACAGATACGCAGTATTTT; CDR3 protein: CASSVASLSTDTQYF
clone size: NA; J gene: TRBJ1-6; V gene: TRBV23-1; D gene: NA; CDR3 DNA: TGCGCCAGCAGTCGGGGGGACGCGCGAAATTCACCCCTCCACTTT; CDR3 protein: CASSRGDARNSPLHF
clone size: NA; J gene: TRBJ2-3; V gene: TRBV28; D gene: TRBD2; CDR3 DNA: TGTGCCAGCAGTTTAGCCGGACTAGCGGGGGGCACAGATACGCAGTATTTT; CDR3 protein: CASSLAGLAGGTDTQYF
clone size: NA; J gene: TRBJ2-1; V gene: TRBV9; D gene: NA; CDR3 DNA: TGTGCCAGCAGCGTAGGCCCCTCTATGGGGCTGAGCTCCTACAATGAGCAGTTCTTC; CDR3 protein: CASSVGPSMGLSSYNEQFF
clone size: NA; J gene: TRBJ1-2; V gene: TRBV19; D gene: TRBD1; CDR3 DNA: TGTGCCAGTACTCCCCAGGGGGCGAACTATGGCTACACCTTC; CDR3 protein: CASTPQGANYGYTF
clone size: NA; J gene: TRBJ1-3; V gene: TRBV30; D gene: NA; CDR3 DNA: TGTGCCTGGATTAGGCGGGGCTCTGGAAACACCATATATTTT; CDR3 protein: CAWIRRGSGNTIYF
clone size: NA; J gene: TRBJ1-1; V gene: TRBV10-1; D gene: NA; CDR3 DNA: TGCGCCAGCAGTGAGGAAGGGAGAGCTGAAGCTTTCTTT; CDR3 protein: CASSEEGRAEAFF
clone size: few; J gene: TRBJ1-2; V gene: TRBV28; D gene: NA; CDR3 DNA: TGTGCCAGCACCGCCCCGATCGGGTACTATGGCTACACCTTC; CDR3 protein: CASTAPIGYYGYTF
clone size: NA; J gene: TRBJ2-1; V gene: TRBV28; D gene: NA; CDR3 DNA: TGTGCCAGCAGTTTGAGGGAGAGCTCCTACAATGAGCAGTTCTTC; CDR3 protein: CASSLRESSYNEQFF
clone size: NA; J gene: TRBJ2-5; V gene: TRBV2; D gene: TRBD2; CDR3 DNA: TGTGCCAGCAGTGAAGTCCGCGCGGGGGGGCCGGGTCAGTACTTC; CDR3 protein: CASSEVRAGGPGQYF
clone size: NA; J gene: TRBJ2-5; V gene: TRBV9; D gene: NA; CDR3 DNA: TGTGCCAGCAGCCGTTTCGGCGCGGACCAAGAGACCCAGTACTTC; CDR3 protein: CASSRFGADQETQYF
clone size: NA; J gene: TRBJ1-2; V gene: TRBV5-1; D gene: TRBD1; CDR3 DNA: TGCGCCAGCAGCTTGGAGGCAGGGGGCGCCTATGGCTACACCTTC; CDR3 protein: CASSLEAGGAYGYTF
clone size: NA; J gene: TRBJ2-5; V gene: TRBV5-1; D gene: NA; CDR3 DNA: TGCGCCAGCTCCTCGAGGGTGGCGGGGGAGACCCAGTACTTC; CDR3 protein: CASSSRVAGETQYF
clone size: NA; J gene: TRBJ2-7; V gene: TRBV10-3; D gene: NA; CDR3 DNA: TGTGCCATCAGGAAGGGGGACTCCTACGAGCAGTACTTC; CDR3 protein: CAIRKGDSYEQYF
clone size: NA; J gene: TRBJ1-1; V gene: TRBV7-9; D gene: TRBD1; CDR3 DNA: TGTGCCAGCAGCTCTAACTCGGGACAGGGGGGTGAAGCTTTCTTT; CDR3 protein: CASSSNSGQGGEAFF
clone size: NA; J gene: TRBJ2-5; V gene: TRBV9; D gene: NA; CDR3 DNA: TGTGCCAGCAGCGTAGCTTTCGGTGCGGAGACCCAGTACTTC; CDR3 protein: CASSVAFGAETQYF
clone size: NA; J gene: TRBJ2-2; V gene: TRBV11-2; D gene: TRBD2; CDR3 DNA: TGTGCCAGCAGCTTAGGGACTAGCGGGGGGAATACCGGGGAGCTGTTTTTT; CDR3 protein: CASSLGTSGGNTGELFF
clone size: NA; J gene: TRBJ2-1; V gene: TRBV11-3; D gene: TRBD2; CDR3 DNA: TGTGCCAGCAGCTTAGTAAGTACTAGCGGGGGCCCGAGCTCCTACAATGAGCAGTTCTTC; CDR3 protein: CASSLVSTSGGPSSYNEQFF
clone size: NA; J gene: TRBJ2-7; V gene: TRBV15; D gene: TRBD1; CDR3 DNA: TGTGCCACCAGCAGAGATCCTCAGGGGGCCTCCGAGCAGTACTTC; CDR3 protein: CATSRDPQGASEQYF
clone size: NA; J gene: TRBJ1-1; V gene: TRBV6-5; D gene: NA; CDR3 DNA: TGTGCCAGCAGTTACTCGCGGGGATACGAAGCTTTCTTT; CDR3 protein: CASSYSRGYEAFF
clone size: NA; J gene: TRBJ2-3; V gene: TRBV18; D gene: NA; CDR3 DNA: TGTGCCAGCTCACGTTCGCTAGCGACAGATACGCAGTATTTT; CDR3 protein: CASSRSLATDTQYF
clone size: NA; J gene: TRBJ2-3; V gene: TRBV10-1; D gene: NA; CDR3 DNA: TGCGCCAGCAGCCTTAGGGGTTCCTCCGATACGCAGTATTTT; CDR3 protein: CASSLRGSSDTQYF
clone size: NA; J gene: TRBJ1-1; V gene: TRBV5-1; D gene: NA; CDR3 DNA: TGCGCCAGCAGCTTGGGTTCCCAGTCGGGCACTGAAGCTTTCTTT; CDR3 protein: CASSLGSQSGTEAFF
clone size: NA; J gene: TRBJ2-2; V gene: TRBV19; D gene: NA; CDR3 DNA: TGTGCCAGTAGATCCCGAACTTCAGGGGGAGGAACCGGGGAGCTGTTTTTT; CDR3 protein: CASRSRTSGGGTGELFF
clone size: NA; J gene: TRBJ2-1; V gene: TRBV19; D gene: TRBD1; CDR3 DNA: TGTGCCAGTAGTCCGGCAGGGGGACGGGATGAGCAGTTCTTC; CDR3 protein: CASSPAGGRDEQFF
clone size: NA; J gene: TRBJ2-4; V gene: TRBV19; D gene: NA; CDR3 DNA: TGTGCCAGTAGTACCAGGGTACTAGCCAAAAACATTCAGTACTTC; CDR3 protein: CASSTRVLAKNIQYF
clone size: NA; J gene: TRBJ2-4; V gene: TRBV10-2; D gene: TRBD1; CDR3 DNA: TGCGCCAGCAGTAACCGGGACAGGGCAGCTTTAGCCAAAAACATTCAGTACTTC; CDR3 protein: CASSNRDRAALAKNIQYF
clone size: NA; J gene: TRBJ2-3; V gene: TRBV24-1; D gene: TRBD1; CDR3 DNA: TGTGCCACCAGTGAGCTGACAGGGGTCGGGGGGCAGTATTTT; CDR3 protein: CATSELTGVGGQYF
clone size: NA; J gene: TRBJ2-5; V gene: TRBV9; D gene: TRBD1; CDR3 DNA: TGTGCCAGCAGCGCGGGACAGGGCTTTCAAGAGACCCAGTACTTC; CDR3 protein: CASSAGQGFQETQYF
clone size: NA; J gene: TRBJ1-4; V gene: TRBV6-5; D gene: NA; CDR3 DNA: TGTGCCAGCTTGACAGCAGTCACAACTAATGAAAAACTGTTTTTT; CDR3 protein: CASLTAVTTNEKLFF
clone size: NA; J gene: TRBJ2-3; V gene: TRBV5-6; D gene: NA; CDR3 DNA: TGTGCCAGCAGCTTGGATACGGGTATCACAGATACGCAGTATTTT; CDR3 protein: CASSLDTGITDTQYF
clone size: NA; J gene: TRBJ2-3; V gene: TRBV5-1; D gene: TRBD2; CDR3 DNA: TGCGCCAGCAGCTTGGGTAGCGGGGGGGCCAGGAACACAGATACGCAGTATTTT; CDR3 protein: CASSLGSGGARNTDTQYF
clone size: NA; J gene: TRBJ1-2; V gene: TRBV24-1; D gene: TRBD1; CDR3 DNA: TGTGCCACCAGTGATTCACGTACAGGGGTCCTTGAAGGGGGCTACACCTTC; CDR3 protein: CATSDSRTGVLEGGYTF
clone size: NA; J gene: TRBJ2-2; V gene: TRBV27; D gene: NA; CDR3 DNA: TGTGCCAGCAGGACTATCAACACCGGGGAGCTGTTTTTT; CDR3 protein: CASRTINTGELFF